The clone carrying this T cell receptor (beta chain) was observed at least ten times. What it binds is not known. The data were obtained in a study of T cells in Graves' hyperthyroidism and ophthalmopathy. Study conclusions and caveats: Most clonotypes that expanded in the thyroid above 0.001 also showed up in blood.

V gave up 2 bases and J gave up 0 bases; unmatched junction bases: 5. The CDR3 loop spans 16 amino acids. Looked up from germline, CDR1 is MNHEY and CDR2 is SVGEGT. The TCR beta CDR3 regions underwent amplification using RNA transcripts as the source. TCR CDR3 underwent first-round RT-PCR with the HTBI primer set. Each CDR3 protein gets one entry after TCRdb re-called the multiplex PCR reads with MiXCR. This table holds a few hundred thousand distinct CDR3 sequences, nearly 15% found once. The study enrolled patients aged 18 to 65 with newly diagnosed hyperthyroidism of under 2 months' duration. Uncontrolled infection, other autoimmune disease, pregnancy or lactation led to exclusion.

The J gene is TRBJ1-1, the V gene TRBV6-2 or TRBV6-3; 8 nucleotides align to TRBD1. The source of this sequence is a woman in her fifties or sixties with Graves' hyperthyroidism that later progressed to Graves' ophthalmopathy. The sample taken for sequencing was blood. CDR3 residues: CASSYETGQVNTEAFF. The CDR3 region has the DNA TGTGCCAGCAGTTACGAAACGGGACAGGTGAACACTGAAGCTTTCTTT.